The 30 T cell receptor beta chains listed next were all sequenced from one sample in a study of neurological immune-mediated disorders. TCRdb analysed the 5' RACE reads with MiXCR anew, one entry per CDR3 protein. This table has roughly 76,000 distinct CDR3 sequences, 14% appearing once. Sequenced input: PBMCs. All receptors derive from a woman aged 45-65 years in good health.

The chain carries TRBV20-1 and TRBJ1-5; unclear D gene. The CDR3 consists of 14 residues. Germline CDR1 is DFQATT and CDR2 is SNEGSKA (reference sequence). DNA of the CDR3: TGCAGCCTGGAAGGACGGCAGCTTAATCAGCCCCAGCATTTT. As protein: CSLEGRQLNQPQHF.

This clonotype was seen repeatedly, ten times or more. The rearrangement joins TRBV11-2 to TRBJ2-7, with 7 bases matching TRBD2. Germline V CDR1 and CDR2: SGHAT, FQNNGV. The CDR3 contains 13 residues. J was trimmed by 3 bases and V by 5 bases; bases with no gene match: 4. The CDR3 here is CASSRDYVYEQYF. The CDR3 DNA sequence: TGTGCCAGCAGCCGGGACTACGTCTACGAGCAGTACTTC.

This clonotype was counted at least ten times. The rearrangement uses TRBV28 and TRBJ2-1; possibly TRBD1 for D (6 bases). Germline V gene lookup returns CDR1 MDHEN and CDR2 SYDVKM. The CDR3 runs to 14 residues. The V end was cut by 6 bases, the J end by 5 bases, with 14 bases between. The CDR3 sequence is CASRDTGTNNEQFF. The CDR3 nucleotides are TGTGCCAGCAGGGATACCGGGACAAACAATGAGCAGTTCTTC.

Remarks on this clonotype: Since a much larger clone is just one base distant, this may be a read error. The chain recombines TRBV7-2 with TRBJ2-2; 8 nucleotides match TRBD1. Germline V gives CDR1 SGHTA, CDR2 FQGNSA. CDR3 length equals 14 residues. Trimming took 4 bases from V and 4 from J; bases not matched to a gene: 2. CDR3 nucleotide sequence: TGTGCCAGCAGCTGGGACAGGCGCACCGGGGAGCTGTTTTTT. Encoded protein: CASSWDRRTGELFF.

On this clonotype: Just one base apart from a much larger clone, this may be a read error. The J gene is TRBJ2-2, the V gene TRBV5-1; D may be TRBD1 (6 bases). V lost 4 bases, J lost 2 bases, and 12 bases lay in between. CDR1 SGHRS and CDR2 YFSETQ come from the germline V gene. This CDR3 is built from 15 residues. The CDR3 DNA sequence: TGCGCCAGCAGCACCAGCAGGGGTAACACCGGGGAGCTGTTTTTT. Translated: CASSTSRGNTGELFF.

There are many counts of this clonotype. The V and J genes are TRBV9 and TRBJ2-1, with no clear D. The CDR3 length is 17 residues. Germline V gives CDR1 SGDLS, CDR2 YYNGEE. V was clipped by 0 bases and J by 1 base, with 14 bases between them. CDR3 region: CASSVVSGSSSYNEQFF. CDR3 coding DNA: TGTGCCAGCAGCGTAGTATCGGGCAGTTCGTCCTACAATGAGCAGTTCTTC.

This clonotype was seen at least ten times. The rearrangement links TRBV5-1 to TRBJ1-1; the match to TRBD1 covers 10 bases. V lost 5 bases and J lost 6; bases outside the gene matches: 10. The CDR3 contains 15 residues. Germline-derived CDR1 and CDR2 are SGHRS and YFSETQ. CDR3 sequence (DNA): TGCGCCAGCAGTCCCGGGACAGGGGAAGTCGCTGAAGCTTTCTTT. Protein: CASSPGTGEVAEAFF.

The table lists this clonotype with many counts. The chain recombines TRBV12-3 or TRBV12-4 with TRBJ1-1; a weak D match, TRBD1 (5 bases). The CDR3 consists of 14 residues. V was shortened by 10 bases and J by 0 bases, with 15 bases between the two germline ends. This CDR3 reads CATELGLLNTEAFF. The CDR3 DNA is TGTGCCACCGAATTGGGACTCCTGAACACTGAAGCTTTCTTT.

Of note for this clonotype: A junction boundary mismatches the germline segment, possibly from a read error. The chain has TRBV3-1 and TRBJ2-5, with 10 positions matching TRBD1. The CDR3 loop spans 15 amino acids. Germline CDR1 LGHDT, CDR2 YNNKEL (reference sequence). CDR3 region: CARSQGDRGRKTQYF. As DNA, the CDR3 is TGTGCCAGAAGCCAAGGGGACAGGGGACGAAAGACCCAGTACTTC.

The rearrangement uses TRBV5-8 and TRBJ1-6; possible D gene TRBD1, 6 bases. V was shortened by 0 bases and J by 6 bases, with 10 bases between the two germline ends. The CDR3 is made up of 15 amino acids. Germline CDR1 SGHTS, CDR2 YDEGEE. The CDR3 reads CASSLEAGVNSPLHF. The DNA for the CDR3 is TGTGCCAGCAGCTTGGAGGCAGGGGTTAATTCACCCCTCCACTTT.

This clonotype was detected many times. This chain links TRBV7-3 with TRBJ2-1; 10 bases line up with TRBD2. The CDR3 has 18 residues. The V segment lost 0 bases and the J segment 8 bases; nucleotides outside the gene matches: 13. The germline CDR1 and CDR2 sequences are SGHTA and FQGTGA. The CDR3 DNA follows: TGTGCCAGCAGCTTAACGTCTTCTGCGGCTAGCGGGAGCTATGAGCAGTTCTTC. Protein product: CASSLTSSAASGSYEQFF.

This clonotype was seen repeatedly, ten times or more. This chain connects TRBV9 to TRBJ1-4; D remains unclear. V lost 0 bases, J lost 6 bases, and 15 bases lay in between. CDR1 SGDLS and CDR2 YYNGEE come from the germline V gene. This CDR3 contains 16 residues. The CDR3 protein is CASSVAASFLDEKLFF. For the CDR3, the DNA is TGTGCCAGCAGCGTAGCCGCCAGTTTTTTAGATGAAAAACTGTTTTTT.

This chain joins TRBV5-1 and TRBJ2-4; D is uncertain. Germline CDR1 is SGHRS and CDR2 is YFSETQ. The CDR3 has 14 amino acids. Trimming stripped 3 bases from V and 0 bases from J, with 7 bases between. DNA of the CDR3: TGCGCCAGCAGCTCAACGGTAGCCAAAAACATTCAGTACTTC. Encoded protein: CASSSTVAKNIQYF.

In its sample, this clonotype was seen many times. V gene TRBV7-2 combines with J gene TRBJ2-1, with D tentatively TRBD2 (5 bases). Germline CDR1 reads SGHTA; CDR2 reads FQGNSA. Between the trimmed V and J ends, which lost 5 bases and 0 bases, there was a span of 11 bases. The CDR3 is 15 residues long. CDR3 in amino acids: CASSIWTGSYNEQFF. The CDR3 nucleotides read TGTGCCAGCAGCATATGGACTGGCTCCTACAATGAGCAGTTCTTC. Supplemented by reference TRBV7-2 and TRBJ2-1, the full variable domain reads GAGVSQSPSNKVTEKGKDVELRCDPISGHTALYWYRQSLGQGLEFLIYFQGNSAPDKSGLPSDRFSAERTGGSVSTLTIQRTQQEDSAVYLCASSIWTGSYNEQFFGPGTRLTVL.

This clonotype was seen repeatedly, ten times or more. The chain carries TRBV5-1 and TRBJ1-1; D is ambiguous. This CDR3 has 13 amino acids. Germline CDR1 SGHRS, CDR2 YFSETQ. Trimming removed 3 bases at V and 1 base at J, with 7 bases between. CDR3 DNA sequence: TGCGCCAGCAGCTATGGATCGAACACTGAAGCTTTCTTT. Encoded protein: CASSYGSNTEAFF.

This clonotype was seen many times. The chain is built from TRBV5-1 and TRBJ2-2, with D perhaps TRBD1 (5 bases). V shed 5 bases and J shed 5 bases, with 16 bases lying between them. CDR1 and CDR2 from the germline V gene are SGHRS and YFSETQ. This CDR3 region has 15 residues. The CDR3 DNA follows: TGCGCCAGCAGTATCCAGGGATCAGTGACCGGGGAGCTGTTTTTT. Amino acids: CASSIQGSVTGELFF.

In this sample, this clonotype turned up many times. The V and J genes are TRBV21-1 and TRBJ1-1; the D segment call TRBD1 is taken from the table without a DNA check. TRBV21-1 is a recognized pseudogene. This CDR3 region has 14 residues. The CDR3: CASRGTARNTEAFF. CDR3 DNA: TGTGCCAGCCGAGGGACAGCAAGGAACACTGAAGCTTTCTTT.

In its sample, this clonotype was seen many times. V gene TRBV21-1 combines with J gene TRBJ2-1; the listed D gene, TRBD2, was not tested against the DNA. TRBV21-1 is labeled a pseudogene. CDR3 length: 17 residues. CDR3 residues: CASKPNTSASSYNEQFF. The CDR3 DNA is TGTGCCAGCAAGCCAAACACTAGCGCCAGCTCCTACAATGAGCAGTTCTTC.

At least ten counts were recorded for this clonotype. This chain connects TRBV14 to TRBJ1-1; D call uncertain. This CDR3 is 14 amino acids long. Germline values: CDR1 SGHDN, CDR2 FVKESK. Between the trimmed V and J ends, which lost 0 bases and 8 bases, there was a span of 13 bases. Here the CDR3 DNA reads TGTGCCAGCAGCCAAGATTCTTGGTACAGCGAAGCTTTCTTT. It translates to CASSQDSWYSEAFF.

This clonotype has ten or more counts. This rearrangement joins TRBV20-1 to TRBJ2-1, with 7 positions matching TRBD2. Germline lookup yields CDR1 DFQATT and CDR2 SNEGSKA (reference sequence). The CDR3 spans 14 residues. V shed 3 bases and J 6 bases; nucleotides not matched to a gene: 8. DNA for the CDR3: TGCAGTGCTAGTTCTGGCGGGAGTGTCAATGAGCAGTTCTTC. This gives the protein CSASSGGSVNEQFF.

V usage is TRBV7-3 and J usage is TRBJ2-1; 10 nucleotides agree with TRBD1. The CDR3 length is 17 residues. The V gene's germline CDR1 is SGHTA and CDR2 FQGTGA. Here the CDR3 reads CANSLGRDRGPYNEQFF. CDR3 DNA sequence: TGTGCTAACAGCTTGGGACGGGACAGGGGACCTTACAATGAGCAGTTCTTC.

This clonotype was observed at least ten times. The gene calls are TRBV5-1 and TRBJ2-5; 8 positions match TRBD1. Unmatched junction bases numbered 4, after V lost 4 bases and J lost 2 bases. The CDR3 has 14 amino acids. Per the germline V gene, CDR1 is SGHRS and CDR2 is YFSETQ. In DNA form, the CDR3 reads TGCGCCAGCAGCAGTGACAGGGGTCAAGAGACCCAGTACTTC. It encodes CASSSDRGQETQYF.

In its sample, this clonotype was seen many times. The chain employs TRBV5-1 and TRBJ2-1; 13 positions match TRBD2. Trimming removed 4 bases from V and 0 bases from J; junction bases left unmatched: 10. CDR1 is SGHRS and CDR2 is YFSETQ in the germline V gene. This CDR3 comprises 19 residues. The CDR3: CASSPRLAGGSSSYNEQFF. The CDR3 region has the DNA TGCGCCAGCAGCCCTAGACTAGCGGGGGGATCTAGCTCCTACAATGAGCAGTTCTTC. The whole variable domain, filled in from reference TRBV5-1 and TRBJ2-1, reads KAGVTQTPRYLIKTRGQQVTLSCSPISGHRSVSWYQQTPGQGLQFLFEYFSETQRNKGNFPGRFSGRQFSNSRSEMNVSTLELGDSALYLCASSPRLAGGSSSYNEQFFGPGTRLTVL.

This clonotype has at least ten counts. The gene calls are TRBV20-1 and TRBJ2-3; the D is unclear. Germline V CDR1 and CDR2: DFQATT, SNEGSKA (reference sequence). V lost 0 bases to trimming and J lost 6 bases, with 16 bases between them. The CDR3 runs to 15 residues. CDR3 loop: CSARDLLRVVDTQYF. The CDR3, as DNA: TGCAGTGCTAGAGATCTCCTTAGGGTGGTCGATACGCAGTATTTT.

This clonotype occurred many times. J is TRBJ1-2 and V is TRBV14, with unresolved D. Germline V gene sequence: CDR1 SGHDN, CDR2 FVKESK. The CDR3 has 16 amino acids. V was pared by 1 base and J by 7 bases, with 19 bases between. CDR3: CASSQVTSRQEPGYTF. In DNA, the CDR3 is TGTGCCAGCAGCCAAGTAACCTCAAGGCAGGAACCTGGCTACACCTTC.

The chain joins TRBV14 to TRBJ2-6, with 11 bases aligning to TRBD2. The V gene end was trimmed by 0 bases and the J gene end by 4 bases; junction bases not matched to a gene: 8. Germline CDR1 reads SGHDN; CDR2 reads FVKESK. The CDR3 extends over 19 amino acids. The CDR3, as DNA: TGTGCCAGCAGCCAAGATAGGGCTAGCGGGAGGTCCGGGGCCAACGTCCTGACTTTC. This codes for CASSQDRASGRSGANVLTF.

This clonotype was recorded a few times. J is TRBJ2-5 and V is TRBV5-1; D not certain. Germline CDR1 SGHRS, CDR2 YFSETQ. The V end was cut by 1 base, the J end by 1 base, with 5 bases between. This CDR3 has 13 amino acids. CDR3 protein: CASSLWIQETQYF. The CDR3 bases are TGCGCCAGCAGCTTGTGGATCCAAGAGACCCAGTACTTC.

This clonotype was seen ten or more times. This chain joins TRBV5-1 and TRBJ1-4; TRBD1 matches 8 bases. This CDR3 is built from 14 residues. Germline loops: CDR1 SGHRS, CDR2 YFSETQ. With V trimmed by 4 bases and J by 5 bases, 4 bases remained unmatched. DNA for the CDR3: TGCGCCAGCAGCATACAGGGGGGAAATGAAAAACTGTTTTTT. Its translation is CASSIQGGNEKLFF.

This clonotype has a count of ten or more. The V call is TRBV18, the J call TRBJ2-3, with 7 bases matching TRBD1. With 6 bases clipped from V and 3 bases from J, the junction kept 6 bases outside the gene matches. Looked up from germline, CDR1 is KGHSH and CDR2 is LQKENI. This CDR3 comprises 14 residues. Written as DNA, the CDR3 is TGTGCCAGCTCGTGGGGACAGCGGACAGATACGCAGTATTTT. This translates into CASSWGQRTDTQYF.

V and J are TRBV7-9 and TRBJ2-5; tentative D call: TRBD1 (5 bases). Trimming removed 5 bases at V and 8 bases at J, with 18 bases between. Per the germline V gene, CDR1 is SEHNR and CDR2 is FQNEAQ (reference sequence). The CDR3 runs 14 residues. As DNA, the CDR3 is TGTGCCAGCAGCGTAGGGGCGGTACAATATACCCAGTACTTC. Encoded protein: CASSVGAVQYTQYF. The complete variable domain, with remaining parts taken from reference TRBV7-9 and TRBJ2-5, reads DTGVSQNPRHKITKRGQNVTFRCDPISEHNRLYWYRQTLGQGPEFLTYFQNEAQLEKSRLLSDRFSAERPKGSFSTLEIQRTEQGDSAMYLCASSVGAVQYTQYFGPGTRLLVL.